This T cell receptor (beta chain) was found in a study of OX40 agonist ivuxolimab in advanced cancers. Study-level information: Among those enrolled, mean age was roughly 55 years (range about 23 to 85) and about 82% were male.

From germline, CDR1 is LGHNA and CDR2 YSLEER. Deletions cut 0 bases from V and 6 bases from J, with 22 bases between. This CDR3 is built from 18 residues. Sequencing was performed with immunoSEQ multiplex PCR; in TCRdb, only in-frame clones are kept and a portion is missing. The top ten hold around 1.6% of the sample, which has approximately 100,000 clones, roughly 88% seen once. V gene TRBV4-3 combines with J gene TRBJ2-3; the D gene is possibly TRBD1 (6 bases). Sequencing was performed on CD4+ or CD8+ T cells sorted from blood, taken in a trial of the OX40 agonist ivuxolimab. The receptor was isolated from an adult with an advanced solid tumor such as melanoma, head and neck, liver or kidney cancer. CDR3 nucleotides: TGCGCCAGCAGCCAAGAAAAGCTTGGGCTAGTCAGGGGCGATACGCAGTATTTT. Translating gives CASSQEKLGLVRGDTQYF.